The source of this TCR beta chain is a study of control samples from healthy donors and cancer patients. The assay was immunoSEQ multiplex PCR, and TCRdb's table has in-frame clones only and misses some. The sample holds fewer than 85,000 clones, 75% to 90% seen once. The germline V gene encodes CDR1 LNHDA and CDR2 SQIVND (reference sequence). The CDR3 runs to 14 residues. Trimming left V 3 bases short and J 6 bases short, with 11 bases between. The gene calls are TRBV19 and TRBJ1-4, with D tentatively TRBD1 (5 bases). This TCR came from a man aged 50 to 59 in good health. Specimen: blood. The CDR3 is CASSMMGRDEKLFF. In DNA form, the CDR3 reads TGTGCCAGTAGTATGATGGGGCGGGATGAAAAACTGTTTTTT.